This T cell receptor beta chain was recovered during a study of T-cell reconstitution after alpha-beta-depleted transplantation in children. Between the trimmed V and J ends, which lost 2 bases and 3 bases, there was a span of 13 bases. CDR1 LGHNA and CDR2 YSLEER come from the germline V gene. The CDR3 is 15 amino acids. The TCRbeta library incorporated unique molecular identifiers. TCRdb processed the PCR reads anew with MiXCR; each CDR3 protein has one entry. Here the sample spans about 500,000 distinct CDR3 sequences, around a third being singletons. V gene TRBV4-3 combines with J gene TRBJ1-2; D is possibly TRBD1 (5 bases). This specimen was PBMCs from the stem cell graft donor, taken from the stem cell graft. This clonotype was obtained from a human donor who donated a stem cell graft to a child with aplastic anemia. CDR3 DNA: TGCGCCAGCAGCCAAAACAGAGCGGGGGACTATGGCTACACCTTC. This encodes CASSQNRAGDYGYTF.